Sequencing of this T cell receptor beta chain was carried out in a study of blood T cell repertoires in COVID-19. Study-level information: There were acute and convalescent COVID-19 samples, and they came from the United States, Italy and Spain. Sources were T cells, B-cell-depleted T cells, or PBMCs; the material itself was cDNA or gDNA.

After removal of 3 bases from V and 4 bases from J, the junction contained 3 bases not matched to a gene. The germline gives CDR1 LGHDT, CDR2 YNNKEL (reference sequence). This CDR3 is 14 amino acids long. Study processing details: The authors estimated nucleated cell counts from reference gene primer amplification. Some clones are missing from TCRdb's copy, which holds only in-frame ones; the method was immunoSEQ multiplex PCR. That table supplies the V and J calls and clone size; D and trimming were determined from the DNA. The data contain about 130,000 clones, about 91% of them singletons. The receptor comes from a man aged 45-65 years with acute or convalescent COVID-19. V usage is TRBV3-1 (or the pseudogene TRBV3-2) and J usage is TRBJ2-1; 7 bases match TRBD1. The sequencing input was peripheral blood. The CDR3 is CASSQTGLYNEQFF. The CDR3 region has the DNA TGTGCCAGCAGCCAGACAGGGTTGTACAATGAGCAGTTCTTC.